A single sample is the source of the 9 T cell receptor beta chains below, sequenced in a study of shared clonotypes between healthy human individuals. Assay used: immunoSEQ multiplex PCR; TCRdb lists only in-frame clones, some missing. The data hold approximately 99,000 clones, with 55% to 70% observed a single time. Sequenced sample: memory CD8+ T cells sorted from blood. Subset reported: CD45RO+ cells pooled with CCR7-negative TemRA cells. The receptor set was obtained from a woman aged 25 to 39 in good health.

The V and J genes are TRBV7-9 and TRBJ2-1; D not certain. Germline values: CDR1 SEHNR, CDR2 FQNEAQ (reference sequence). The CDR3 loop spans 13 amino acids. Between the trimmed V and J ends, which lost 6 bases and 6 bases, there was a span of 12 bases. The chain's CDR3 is CASSWVGLNEQFF. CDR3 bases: TGTGCCAGCAGTTGGGTCGGGCTCAATGAGCAGTTCTTC.

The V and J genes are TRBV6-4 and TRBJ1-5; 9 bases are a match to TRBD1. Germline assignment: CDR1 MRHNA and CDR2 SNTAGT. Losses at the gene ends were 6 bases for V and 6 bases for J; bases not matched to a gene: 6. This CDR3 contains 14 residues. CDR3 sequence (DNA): TGTGCCAGCAGGGGGACAGGGATTTCTCAGCCCCAGCATTTT. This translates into CASRGTGISQPQHF.

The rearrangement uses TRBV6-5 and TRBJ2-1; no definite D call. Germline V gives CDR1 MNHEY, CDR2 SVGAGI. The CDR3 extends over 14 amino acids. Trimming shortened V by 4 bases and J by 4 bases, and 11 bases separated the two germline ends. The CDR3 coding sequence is TGTGCCAGCAGTTCCAATTGGATTTACAATGAGCAGTTCTTC. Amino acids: CASSSNWIYNEQFF.

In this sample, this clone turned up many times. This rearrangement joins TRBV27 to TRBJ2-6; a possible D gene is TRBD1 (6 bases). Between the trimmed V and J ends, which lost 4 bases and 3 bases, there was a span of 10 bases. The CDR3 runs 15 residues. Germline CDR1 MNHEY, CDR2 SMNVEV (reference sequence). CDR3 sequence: CASSSYRVGANVLTF. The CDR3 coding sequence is TGTGCCAGCAGTTCGTACAGGGTTGGGGCCAACGTCCTGACTTTC.

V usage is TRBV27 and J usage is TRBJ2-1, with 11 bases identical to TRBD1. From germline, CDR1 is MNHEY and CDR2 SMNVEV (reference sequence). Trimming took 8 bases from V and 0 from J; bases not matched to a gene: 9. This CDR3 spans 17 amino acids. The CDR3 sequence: CASRRTGGPSSYNEQFF. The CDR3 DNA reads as TGTGCCAGCCGAAGGACAGGGGGCCCTAGCTCCTACAATGAGCAGTTCTTC.

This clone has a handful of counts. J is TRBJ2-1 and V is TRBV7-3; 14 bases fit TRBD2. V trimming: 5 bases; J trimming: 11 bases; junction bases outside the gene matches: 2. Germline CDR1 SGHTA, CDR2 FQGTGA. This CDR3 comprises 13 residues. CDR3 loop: CASSGTSGSQQFF. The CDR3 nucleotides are TGTGCCAGCAGCGGGACTAGCGGGAGCCAGCAGTTCTTC.

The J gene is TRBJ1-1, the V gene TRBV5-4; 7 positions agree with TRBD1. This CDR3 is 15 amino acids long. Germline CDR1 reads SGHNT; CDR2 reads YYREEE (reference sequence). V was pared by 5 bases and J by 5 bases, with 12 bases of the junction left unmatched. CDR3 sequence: CASSHQQTGRTEAFF. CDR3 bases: TGTGCCAGCAGTCACCAACAGACAGGGCGGACTGAAGCTTTCTTT.

CDR3 DNA: TGTGCCAGCAGTCGGTTGGGTGGGAATGAGGTGGCTAACTATGGCTACACCTTC. Protein: CASSRLGGNEVANYGYTF. This chain joins TRBV25-1 and TRBJ1-2, with D unclear. Germline V lookup: CDR1 MGHDK, CDR2 SYGVNS. With 5 bases removed from V and 0 bases from J, the gap between germline ends came to 22 bases. The CDR3 has 18 amino acids.

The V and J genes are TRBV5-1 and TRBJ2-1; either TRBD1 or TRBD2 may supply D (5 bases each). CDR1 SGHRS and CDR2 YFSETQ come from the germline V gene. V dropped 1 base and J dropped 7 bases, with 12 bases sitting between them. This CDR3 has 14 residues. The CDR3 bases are TGCGCCAGCAGCTTGAATTGGGGGTTAAATGAGCAGTTCTTC. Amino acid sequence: CASSLNWGLNEQFF.